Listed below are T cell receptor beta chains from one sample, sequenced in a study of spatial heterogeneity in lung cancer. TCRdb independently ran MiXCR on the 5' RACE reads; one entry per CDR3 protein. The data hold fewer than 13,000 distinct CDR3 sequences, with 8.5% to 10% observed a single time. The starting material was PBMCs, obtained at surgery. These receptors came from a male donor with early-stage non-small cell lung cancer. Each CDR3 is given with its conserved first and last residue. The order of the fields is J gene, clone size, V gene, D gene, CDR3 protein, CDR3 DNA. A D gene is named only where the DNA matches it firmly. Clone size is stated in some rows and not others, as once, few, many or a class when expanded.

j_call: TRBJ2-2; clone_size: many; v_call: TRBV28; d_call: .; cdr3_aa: CASGWGTYTGELFF; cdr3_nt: TGTGCCAGCGGGTGGGGGACCTACACCGGGGAGCTGTTTTTT
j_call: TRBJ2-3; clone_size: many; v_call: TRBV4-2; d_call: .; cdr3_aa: CASSQAVYGVTDTQYF; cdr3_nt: TGTGCCAGCAGCCAAGCCGTCTACGGGGTCACAGATACGCAGTATTTT
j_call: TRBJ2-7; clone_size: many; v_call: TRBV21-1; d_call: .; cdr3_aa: CASSNSAATYEQYF; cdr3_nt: TGTGCCAGCAGCAATTCCGCGGCTACCTACGAGCAGTACTTC
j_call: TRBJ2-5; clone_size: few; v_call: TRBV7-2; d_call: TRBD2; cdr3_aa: CASSLFNGGTQETQYF; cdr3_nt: TGTGCCAGCAGCTTATTCAACGGGGGGACCCAAGAGACCCAGTACTTC
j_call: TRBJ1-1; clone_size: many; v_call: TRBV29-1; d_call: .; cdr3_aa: CSAAGSQNTEAFF; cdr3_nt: TGCAGCGCTGCGGGCAGTCAGAACACTGAAGCTTTCTTT
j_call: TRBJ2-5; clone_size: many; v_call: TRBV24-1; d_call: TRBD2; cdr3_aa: CATSDPRGSAGGPETQYF; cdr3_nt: TGTGCCACCAGTGATCCCCGGGGTTCAGCGGGGGGGCCAGAGACCCAGTACTTC
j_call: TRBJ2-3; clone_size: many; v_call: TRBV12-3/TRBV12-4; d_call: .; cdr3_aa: CASSQSHDHRDTQYF; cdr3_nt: TGTGCCAGCAGCCAGAGCCACGATCACAGGGATACGCAGTATTTT
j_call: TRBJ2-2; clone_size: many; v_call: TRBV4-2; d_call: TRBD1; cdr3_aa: CASSPSRTGAGELFF; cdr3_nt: TGTGCCAGCAGCCCCTCCCGGACAGGGGCCGGGGAGCTGTTTTTT
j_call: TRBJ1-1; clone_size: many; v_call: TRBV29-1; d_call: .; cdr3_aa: CSVGNRVVNTEAFF; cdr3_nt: TGCAGCGTTGGCAACAGGGTAGTGAACACTGAAGCTTTCTTT
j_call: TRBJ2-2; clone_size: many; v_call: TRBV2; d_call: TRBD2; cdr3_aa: CASSELAGTGELFF; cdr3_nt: TGTGCCAGCAGTGAACTAGCGGGGACCGGGGAGCTGTTTTTT
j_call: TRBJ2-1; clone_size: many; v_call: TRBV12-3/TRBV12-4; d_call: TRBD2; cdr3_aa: CASSLEGLAGGFIDEQFF; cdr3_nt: TGTGCCAGCAGTTTAGAGGGTCTAGCGGGGGGATTTATCGATGAGCAGTTCTTC
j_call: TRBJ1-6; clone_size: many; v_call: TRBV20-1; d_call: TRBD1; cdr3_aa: CSARDRETYNSPLHF; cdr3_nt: TGCAGTGCTAGGGACAGGGAGACCTATAATTCACCCCTCCACTTT
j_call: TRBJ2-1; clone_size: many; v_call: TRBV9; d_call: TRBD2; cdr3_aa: CASSVLRGGANEQFF; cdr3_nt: TGTGCCAGCAGCGTATTGCGGGGGGGCGCCAATGAGCAGTTCTTC
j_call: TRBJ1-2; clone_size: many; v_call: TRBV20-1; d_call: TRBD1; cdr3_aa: CSARDEGQGGYGYTF; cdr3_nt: TGCAGTGCTAGAGATGAGGGACAGGGTGGATATGGCTACACCTTC
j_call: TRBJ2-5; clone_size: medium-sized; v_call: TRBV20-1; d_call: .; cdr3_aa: CSASNWENKETQYF; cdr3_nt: TGCAGTGCTAGTAACTGGGAAAATAAAGAGACCCAGTACTTC
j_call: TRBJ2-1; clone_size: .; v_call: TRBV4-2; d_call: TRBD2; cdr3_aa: CASSHRVVAGDRNNEQFF; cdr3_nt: TGTGCCAGCAGCCATCGAGTAGTAGCGGGGGATCGTAACAATGAGCAGTTCTTC
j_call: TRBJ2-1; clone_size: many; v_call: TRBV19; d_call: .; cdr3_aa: CASSIRDEQFF; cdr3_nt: TGTGCCAGTAGTATACGGGATGAGCAGTTCTTC
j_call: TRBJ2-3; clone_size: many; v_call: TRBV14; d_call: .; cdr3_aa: CASSPLAGADTQYF; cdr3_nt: TGTGCCAGCAGCCCCTTGGCAGGGGCAGATACGCAGTATTTT
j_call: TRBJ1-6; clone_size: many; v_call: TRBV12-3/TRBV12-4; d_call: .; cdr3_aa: CASSSPGRIYSPLHF; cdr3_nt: TGTGCCAGCAGTTCCCCGGGACGCATTTATTCACCCCTCCACTTT
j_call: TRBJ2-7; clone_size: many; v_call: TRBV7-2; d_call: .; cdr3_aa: CASSLGSLYEQYF; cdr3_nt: TGTGCCAGCAGCTTAGGCAGTTTATACGAGCAGTACTTC
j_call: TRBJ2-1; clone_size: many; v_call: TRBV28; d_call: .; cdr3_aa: CASSLEGLWYNEQFF; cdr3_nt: TGTGCCAGCAGTCTAGAGGGACTTTGGTACAATGAGCAGTTCTTC
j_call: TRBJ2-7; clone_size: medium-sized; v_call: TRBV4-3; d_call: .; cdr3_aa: CASSTSDSSSYEQYF; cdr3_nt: TGCGCCAGCAGCACGTCGGACAGCAGCTCCTACGAGCAGTACTTC
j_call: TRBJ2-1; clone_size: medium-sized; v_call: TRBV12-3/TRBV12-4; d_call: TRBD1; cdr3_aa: CASSSGTGFYNEQFF; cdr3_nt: TGTGCCAGCAGTTCCGGGACAGGGTTCTACAATGAGCAGTTCTTC
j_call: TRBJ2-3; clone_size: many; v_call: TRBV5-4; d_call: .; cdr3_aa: CASSSGRRQDTQYF; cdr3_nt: TGTGCCAGCAGCTCGGGACGGCGGCAGGATACGCAGTATTTT
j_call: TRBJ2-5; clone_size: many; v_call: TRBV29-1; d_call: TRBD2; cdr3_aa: CSVGRLTSGGPMETQYF; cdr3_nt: TGCAGCGTTGGCCGCCTGACTAGCGGGGGCCCTATGGAGACCCAGTACTTC
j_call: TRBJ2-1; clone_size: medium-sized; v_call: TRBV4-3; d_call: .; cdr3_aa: CASSQEYYNEQFF; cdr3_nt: TGCGCCAGCAGCCAAGAGTATTACAATGAGCAGTTCTTC
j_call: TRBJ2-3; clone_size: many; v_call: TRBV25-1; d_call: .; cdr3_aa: CASKSSGDTQYF; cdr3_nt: TGTGCCAGCAAGTCTTCGGGCGATACGCAGTATTTT
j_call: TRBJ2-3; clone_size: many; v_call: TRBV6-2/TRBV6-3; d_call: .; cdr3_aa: CASSSGLGSDTQYF; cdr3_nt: TGTGCCAGCAGTTCAGGATTGGGGTCAGATACGCAGTATTTT
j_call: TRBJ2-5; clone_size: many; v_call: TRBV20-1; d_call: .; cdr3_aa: CSANLARPQKIQETQYF; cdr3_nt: TGCAGTGCAAATCTAGCGCGACCCCAAAAGATTCAAGAGACCCAGTACTTC
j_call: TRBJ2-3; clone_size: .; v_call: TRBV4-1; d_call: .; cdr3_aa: CASSGADVGDTQYF; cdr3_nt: TGCGCCAGCAGCGGGGCAGATGTGGGGGATACGCAGTATTTT
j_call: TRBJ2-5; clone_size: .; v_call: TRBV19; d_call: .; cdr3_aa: CASTPTSAAETQYF; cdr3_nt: TGTGCCAGTACCCCTACCTCAGCCGCAGAGACCCAGTACTTC
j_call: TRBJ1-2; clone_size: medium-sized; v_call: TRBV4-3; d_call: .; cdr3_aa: CASSQVAGTNYGYTF; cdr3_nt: TGCGCCAGCAGCCAAGTAGCAGGGACGAACTATGGCTACACCTTC
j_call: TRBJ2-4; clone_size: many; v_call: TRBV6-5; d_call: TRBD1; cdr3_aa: CASTKDRGIAKNIQYF; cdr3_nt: TGTGCCAGCACTAAGGACAGGGGAATAGCCAAAAACATTCAGTACTTC
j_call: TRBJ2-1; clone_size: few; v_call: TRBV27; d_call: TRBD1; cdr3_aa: CASSYRGSYNEQFF; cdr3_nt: TGTGCCAGCAGTTACAGGGGTTCCTACAATGAGCAGTTCTTC
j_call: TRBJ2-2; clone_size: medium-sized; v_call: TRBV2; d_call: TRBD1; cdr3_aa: CASSKLRDRNAGELFF; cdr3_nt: TGTGCCAGCAGTAAACTCCGGGACAGAAACGCCGGGGAGCTGTTTTTT
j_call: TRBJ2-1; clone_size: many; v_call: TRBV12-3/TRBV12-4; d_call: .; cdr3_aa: CASSLGDNEQFF; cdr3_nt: TGTGCCAGCAGTTTAGGAGATAATGAGCAGTTCTTC
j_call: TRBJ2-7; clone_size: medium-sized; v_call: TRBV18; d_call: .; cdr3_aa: CASSPQATYEQYF; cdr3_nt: TGTGCCAGCTCACCTCAGGCGACCTACGAGCAGTACTTC